The 8 T cell receptor beta chains given below trace back to one sample, sequenced in a study of cytomegalovirus exposure and HLA in healthy donors. Some clones are missing from TCRdb's copy, which holds only in-frame ones; the method was immunoSEQ multiplex PCR. The sample includes about 190,000 clones, approximately 88% of them seen just once. The source material was PBMCs. These receptors were taken from a man aged 18 to 30 in good health and CMV-seropositive.

The chain employs TRBV4-3 and TRBJ2-1; maybe TRBD1 (6 bases). Germline CDR1 is LGHNA and CDR2 is YSLEER. This CDR3 region has 15 residues. Trimming stripped 4 bases from V and 9 bases from J, with 19 bases between. This CDR3 is CASSPGGQGYSEQFF. The CDR3 nucleotides are TGCGCCAGCAGCCCCGGAGGCCAGGGGTATAGTGAGCAGTTCTTC.

The rearrangement joins TRBV9 to TRBJ1-3; D remains ambiguous. Germline lookup yields CDR1 SGDLS and CDR2 YYNGEE. The germline V and J ends were trimmed by 0 bases and 0 bases, with 7 bases remaining between them. This CDR3 is built from 15 residues. CDR3 in amino acids: CASSVGQNSGNTIYF. DNA for the CDR3: TGTGCCAGCAGCGTAGGGCAGAACTCTGGAAACACCATATATTTT.

V gene TRBV5-1 combines with J gene TRBJ2-5; 9 bases map to TRBD2. CDR1 SGHRS and CDR2 YFSETQ come from the germline V gene. The J segment lost 4 bases and the V segment lost 0 bases, leaving 7 bases of the junction unmatched. There are 16 residues in the CDR3. This CDR3 reads CASSLAAGGPGETQYF. For the CDR3, the DNA is TGCGCCAGCAGCTTGGCTGCGGGAGGGCCCGGAGAGACCCAGTACTTC.

This chain joins TRBV9 and TRBJ2-7, with 10 bases lining up with TRBD2. CDR3 length equals 15 residues. CDR1 is SGDLS and CDR2 is YYNGEE in the germline V gene. V was pared by 1 base and J by 5 bases, with 6 bases of the junction left unmatched. The CDR3 reads CASSVRAGGLDEQYF. The CDR3 DNA is TGTGCCAGCAGCGTACGAGCGGGAGGGCTGGACGAGCAGTACTTC.

The chain employs TRBV29-1 and TRBJ1-2, with a tentative D call TRBD1 (6 bases). The germline gives CDR1 SQVTM, CDR2 ANQGSEA. The CDR3 is 12 amino acids. V lost 6 bases and J 10 bases, leaving 18 bases between the germline ends. The CDR3 DNA follows: TGCAGCGTACTGTCGGACAGAAAATTCTACACCTTC. This codes for CSVLSDRKFYTF.

The chain is built from TRBV7-3 and TRBJ1-5; D ambiguous. From germline, CDR1 is SGHTA and CDR2 FQGTGA. This CDR3 spans 15 amino acids. V was clipped by 1 base and J by 7 bases, with 14 bases between them. This chain's CDR3 is CASSLIGGSGQPQHF. The CDR3 DNA sequence: TGTGCCAGCAGCTTAATAGGAGGGAGCGGGCAGCCCCAGCATTTT.

The DNA for the CDR3 is TGTGCCAGCAGTTTCCAAGCGGGGGACAATGAGCAGTTCTTC. Protein sequence: CASSFQAGDNEQFF. The rearrangement links TRBV28 to TRBJ2-1; 8 bases agree with TRBD2. The CDR3 runs 14 residues. Germline V gene data show CDR1 as MDHEN and CDR2 as SYDVKM. Trimming took 3 bases from V and 5 from J; bases not matched to a gene: 3.

The chain is built from TRBV7-3 and TRBJ2-4, with 7 bases fitting TRBD1. CDR1 SGHTA and CDR2 FQGTGA come from the germline V gene. V lost 5 bases to trimming and J lost 9 bases; unmatched junction nucleotides: 19. This CDR3 is built from 17 residues. The CDR3 nucleotides read TGTGCCAGCAGCCCCTTCCCAAGGACAGGCGATGGGGGCATTCAGTACTTC. This encodes CASSPFPRTGDGGIQYF.